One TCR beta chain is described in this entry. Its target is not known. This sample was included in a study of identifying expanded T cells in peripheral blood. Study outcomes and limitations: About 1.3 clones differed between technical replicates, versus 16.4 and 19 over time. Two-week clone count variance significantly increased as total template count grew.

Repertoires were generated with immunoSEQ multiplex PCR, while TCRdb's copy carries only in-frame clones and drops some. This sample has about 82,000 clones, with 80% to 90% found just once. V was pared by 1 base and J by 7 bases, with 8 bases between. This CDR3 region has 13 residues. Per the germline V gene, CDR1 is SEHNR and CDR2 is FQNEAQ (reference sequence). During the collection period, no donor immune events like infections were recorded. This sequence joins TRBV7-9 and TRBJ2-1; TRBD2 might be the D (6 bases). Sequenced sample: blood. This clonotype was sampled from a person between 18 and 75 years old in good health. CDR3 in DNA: TGTGCCAGCAGCTTAGTCGGGGGAAATGAGCAGTTCTTC. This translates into CASSLVGGNEQFF. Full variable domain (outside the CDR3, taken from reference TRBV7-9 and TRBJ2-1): DTGVSQNPRHKITKRGQNVTFRCDPISEHNRLYWYRQTLGQGPEFLTYFQNEAQLEKSRLLSDRFSAERPKGSFSTLEIQRTEQGDSAMYLCASSLVGGNEQFFGPGTRLTVL.